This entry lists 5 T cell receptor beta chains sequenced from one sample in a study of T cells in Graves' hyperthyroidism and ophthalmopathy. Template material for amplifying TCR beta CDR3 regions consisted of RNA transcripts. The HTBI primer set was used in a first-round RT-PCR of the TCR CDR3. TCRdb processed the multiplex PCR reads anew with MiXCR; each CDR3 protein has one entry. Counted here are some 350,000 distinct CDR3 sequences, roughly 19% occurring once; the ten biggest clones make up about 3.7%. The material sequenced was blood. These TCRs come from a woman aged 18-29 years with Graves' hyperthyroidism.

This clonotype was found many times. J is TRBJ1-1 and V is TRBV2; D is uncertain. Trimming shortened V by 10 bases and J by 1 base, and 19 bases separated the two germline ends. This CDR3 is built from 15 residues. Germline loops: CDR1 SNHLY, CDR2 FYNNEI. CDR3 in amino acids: CATPISAGTNTEAFF. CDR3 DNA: TGTGCCACACCGATATCGGCGGGCACGAACACTGAAGCTTTCTTT.

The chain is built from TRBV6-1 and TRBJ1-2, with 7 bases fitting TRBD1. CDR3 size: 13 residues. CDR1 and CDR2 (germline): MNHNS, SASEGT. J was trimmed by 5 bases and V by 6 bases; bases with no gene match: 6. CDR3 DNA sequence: TGTGCCAGCAGGAAACAGGGGAGATATGGCTACACCTTC. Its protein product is CASRKQGRYGYTF.

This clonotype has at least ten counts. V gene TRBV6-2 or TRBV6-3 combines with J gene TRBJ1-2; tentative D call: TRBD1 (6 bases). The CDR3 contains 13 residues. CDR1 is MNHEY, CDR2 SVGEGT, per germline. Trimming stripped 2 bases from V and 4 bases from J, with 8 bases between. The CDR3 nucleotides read TGTGCCAGCAGTTACGCAGGGGCCTATGGCTACACCTTC. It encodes CASSYAGAYGYTF.

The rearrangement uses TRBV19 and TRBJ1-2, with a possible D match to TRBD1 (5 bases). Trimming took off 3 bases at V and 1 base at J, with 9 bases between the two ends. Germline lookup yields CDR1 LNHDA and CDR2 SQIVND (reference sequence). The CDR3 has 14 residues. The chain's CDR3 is CASSINQGNYGYTF. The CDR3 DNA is TGTGCCAGTAGTATTAATCAGGGTAACTATGGCTACACCTTC.

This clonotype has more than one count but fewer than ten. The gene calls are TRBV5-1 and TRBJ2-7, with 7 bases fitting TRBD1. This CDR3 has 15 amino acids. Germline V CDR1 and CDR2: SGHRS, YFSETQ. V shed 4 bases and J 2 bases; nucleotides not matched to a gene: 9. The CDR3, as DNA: TGCGCCAGCAGCCCAACAACAGGGGCCCCCTACGAGCAGTACTTC. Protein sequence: CASSPTTGAPYEQYF.